Listed below are T cell receptor beta chains from one sample, sequenced in a study of T cell responses to AZD1222 COVID-19 vaccine. Libraries were prepared by immunoSEQ multiplex PCR; TCRdb keeps only in-frame clonotypes and omits some of them. The sample has over 95,000 clones, roughly 90% seen once. The material was peripheral blood, obtained on day 0 of AZD1222 vaccination. All receptors come from an adult in good health. CDR3s include the opening cysteine and the closing phenylalanine or tryptophan.

TRBV2 CASGRAGTETQYF
TRBV6-2/TRBV6-3 CASSDAAATNEKLFF
TRBV11-3 CASSAGDSNTEAFF
TRBV28 CASSLTILDTEAFF
TRBV4-1 CASSQDRTSGSYEQYF
TRBV27 CASSSKSYEQYF
TRBV27 CASSLVGPSNTEAFF
TRBV28 CASSFSGNTIYF
TRBV12-3/TRBV12-4 CASSLHAYEQYF
TRBV7-2 CASSSSGTRQSPLHF
TRBV7-3 CASSLIRPAGVDNEQFF
TRBV12-3/TRBV12-4 CASRYRGGQPQHF
TRBV28 CASSYRFGEKLFF
TRBV27 CASRGPLNEKLFF
TRBV9 CASSVSGSGELFF
TRBV3-1/TRBV3-2 CASSQDRGPGGAGHGYTF
TRBV12-5 CASGLFQANYGYTF
TRBV19 CASRSGQTNTGELFF
TRBV28 CASNGYRYTGELFF
TRBV15 CATSRDPRESNEKLFF
TRBV19 CASSIPRELFF
TRBV2 CASSHRVGTQYF
TRBV6-5 CASSYGTGAKYGYTF
TRBV3-1/TRBV3-2 CASSQEDRDIYGYTF
TRBV5-4 CASSLIGGREAFF
TRBV6-4 CASSLTIGTEAFF
TRBV10-3 CAISESWADRSNQPQHF
TRBV28 CASILSGSNQPQHF
TRBV6-5 CASSYSGTLVAGELFF
TRBV19 CASSERSGSSYNEQFF
TRBV19 CASSTGLFKAEAFF
TRBV4-3 CASSQDYRSSGANVLTF
TRBV9 CASSPLLGLAGGPRTDTQYF
TRBV29-1 CSTDWGSKRIGNTIYF
TRBV5-1 CASSLYTGLETQYF